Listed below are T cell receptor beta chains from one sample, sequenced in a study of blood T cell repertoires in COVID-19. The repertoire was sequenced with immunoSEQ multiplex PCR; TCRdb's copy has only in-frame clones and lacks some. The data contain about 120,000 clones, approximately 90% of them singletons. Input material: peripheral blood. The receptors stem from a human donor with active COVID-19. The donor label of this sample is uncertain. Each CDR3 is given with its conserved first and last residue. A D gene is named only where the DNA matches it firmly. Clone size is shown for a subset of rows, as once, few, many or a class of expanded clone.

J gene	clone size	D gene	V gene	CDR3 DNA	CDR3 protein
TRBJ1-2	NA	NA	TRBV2	TGTGCCAGCAGTGAAGCCCTCTCTCAGGGACACGTAACCTTC	CASSEALSQGHVTF
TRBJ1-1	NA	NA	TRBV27	TGTGCCAGCAGAGCGGGGAACACTGAAGCTTTCTTT	CASRAGNTEAFF
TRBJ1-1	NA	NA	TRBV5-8	TGTGCCAGCAGCTTGTCGGGGTTTGGCACTGAAGCTTTCTTT	CASSLSGFGTEAFF
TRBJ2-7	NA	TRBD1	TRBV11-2	TGTGCCAGCAGCTTTCACGGACAGGGGGCCGAGCAGTACTTC	CASSFHGQGAEQYF
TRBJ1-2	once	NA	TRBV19	TGTGCCAGTAGTTTTTCTCCGGGAACCTGGGGCTACACCTTC	CASSFSPGTWGYTF
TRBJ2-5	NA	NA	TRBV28	TGTGCCAGCAGTCATCAGGCAGAACAAGAGACCCAGTACTTC	CASSHQAEQETQYF
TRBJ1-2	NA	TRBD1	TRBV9	TGTGCCAGCAGCTCTATGACAGGGAACTATGGCTACACCTTC	CASSSMTGNYGYTF
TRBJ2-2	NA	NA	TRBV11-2	TGTGCCAGCAGCCCCCTCCAGGGGGGAACCGGGGAGCTGTTTTTT	CASSPLQGGTGELFF
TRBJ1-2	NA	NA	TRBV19	TGTGCCAGTAGTACAGGGCCAGGCTATGGCTACACCTTC	CASSTGPGYGYTF
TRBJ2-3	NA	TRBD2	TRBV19	TGTGCCAGTAGTCTACGGGGGGGCCCAGATACGCAGTATTTT	CASSLRGGPDTQYF
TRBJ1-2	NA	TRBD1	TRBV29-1	TGCAGCGTCCACGGACAGGGACCCTATGGCTACACCTTC	CSVHGQGPYGYTF
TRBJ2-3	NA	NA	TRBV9	TGTGCCAGCAGCGTATCGCCTAGCGAGAGCGCGAATACGCAGTATTTT	CASSVSPSESANTQYF
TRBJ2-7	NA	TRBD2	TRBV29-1	TGCAGCGTACGCGGGGGACTAGCGGAATTTTACGAGCAGTACTTC	CSVRGGLAEFYEQYF
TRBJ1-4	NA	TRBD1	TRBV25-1	TGTGCCAGCAGTGGGGACAGGGCGGCTAATGAAAAACTGTTTTTT	CASSGDRAANEKLFF
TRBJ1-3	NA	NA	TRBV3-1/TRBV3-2	TGTGCCAGCGGAGGTGACTCTGGAAACACCATATATTTT	CASGGDSGNTIYF
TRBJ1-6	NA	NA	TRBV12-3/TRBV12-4	TGTGCCAGCAGGCCGAGCGGGGGGTCACCCCTCCACTTT	CASRPSGGSPLHF
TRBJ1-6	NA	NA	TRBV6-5	TGTGCCAGCAGTTACGGCGGCTCCTATAATTCACCCCTCCACTTT	CASSYGGSYNSPLHF
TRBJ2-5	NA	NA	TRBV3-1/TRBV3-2	TGTGCCAGCAGCCAAGTGGGGTCCGGGGTCCAAGAGACCCAGTACTTC	CASSQVGSGVQETQYF